This TCR beta chain was documented in a study of post-analysis software for immune sequencing data. Libraries were made from TCR beta cDNA, and they carried unique molecular identifiers. The authors obtained approximately 540,000 cDNA molecules from roughly 1 to 10 million T cells. TCRdb re-called the PCR reads through MiXCR, storing one row per CDR3 protein. The sample records about 430,000 distinct CDR3 sequences, 30% to 40% being singletons. Only a few counts were recorded for this clonotype. The sample was blood. This clonotype was sampled from a girl between 2 and 10 years old with multiple sclerosis.

The CDR3 spells CAWTEGYEQYF. The CDR3 nucleotides read TGTGCCTGGACCGAGGGTTACGAGCAGTACTTC. This chain uses TRBV30 with TRBJ2-7, with a possible D match to TRBD2 (5 bases). Germline-derived CDR1 and CDR2 are GTSNPN and SVGIG (reference sequence). This CDR3 has 11 residues. The V end was cut by 4 bases, the J end by 4 bases, with 8 bases between.